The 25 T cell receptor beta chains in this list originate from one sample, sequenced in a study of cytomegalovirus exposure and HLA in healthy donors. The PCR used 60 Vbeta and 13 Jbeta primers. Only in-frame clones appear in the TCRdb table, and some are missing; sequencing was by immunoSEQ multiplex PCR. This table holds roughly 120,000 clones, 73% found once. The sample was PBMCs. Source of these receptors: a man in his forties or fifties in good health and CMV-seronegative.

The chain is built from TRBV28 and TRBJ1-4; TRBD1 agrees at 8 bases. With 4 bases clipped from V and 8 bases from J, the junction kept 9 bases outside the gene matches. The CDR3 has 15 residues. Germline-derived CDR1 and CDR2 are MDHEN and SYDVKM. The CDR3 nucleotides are TGTGCCAGCAGTTCCCAGACAGGGGAAAACGAAAAACTGTTTTTT. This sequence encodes CASSSQTGENEKLFF.

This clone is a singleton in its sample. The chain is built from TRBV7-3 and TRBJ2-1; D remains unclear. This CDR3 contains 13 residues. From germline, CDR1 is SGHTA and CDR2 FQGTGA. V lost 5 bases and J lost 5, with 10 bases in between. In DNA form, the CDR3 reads TGTGCCAGCAGCCCAGGTCCGAACAATGAGCAGTTCTTC. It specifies CASSPGPNNEQFF.

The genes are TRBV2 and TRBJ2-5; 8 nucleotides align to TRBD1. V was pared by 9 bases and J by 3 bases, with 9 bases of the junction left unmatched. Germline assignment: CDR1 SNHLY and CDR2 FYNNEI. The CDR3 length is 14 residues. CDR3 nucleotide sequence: TGTGCCAGAGGATCCAGGACAGGGAAAGAGACCCAGTACTTC. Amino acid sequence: CARGSRTGKETQYF. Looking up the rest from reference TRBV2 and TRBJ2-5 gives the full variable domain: EPEVTQTPSHQVTQMGQEVILRCVPISNHLYFYWYRQILGQKVEFLVSFYNNEISEKSEIFDDQFSVERPDGSNFTLKIRSTKLEDSAMYFCARGSRTGKETQYFGPGTRLLVL.

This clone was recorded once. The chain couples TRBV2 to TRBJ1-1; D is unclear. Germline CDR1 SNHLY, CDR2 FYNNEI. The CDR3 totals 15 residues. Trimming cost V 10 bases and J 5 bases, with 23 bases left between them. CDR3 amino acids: CAIKWADPRGTEAFF. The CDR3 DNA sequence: TGTGCCATAAAATGGGCGGATCCCCGGGGAACTGAAGCTTTCTTT. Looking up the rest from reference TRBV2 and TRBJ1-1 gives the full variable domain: EPEVTQTPSHQVTQMGQEVILRCVPISNHLYFYWYRQILGQKVEFLVSFYNNEISEKSEIFDDQFSVERPDGSNFTLKIRSTKLEDSAMYFCAIKWADPRGTEAFFGQGTRLTVV.

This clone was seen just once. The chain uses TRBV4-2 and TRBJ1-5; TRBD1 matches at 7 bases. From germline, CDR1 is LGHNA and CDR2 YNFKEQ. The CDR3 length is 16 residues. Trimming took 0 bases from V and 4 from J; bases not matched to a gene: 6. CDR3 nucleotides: TGTGCCAGCAGCCAAGATGGCGGGACAGATAATCAGCCCCAGCATTTT. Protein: CASSQDGGTDNQPQHF.

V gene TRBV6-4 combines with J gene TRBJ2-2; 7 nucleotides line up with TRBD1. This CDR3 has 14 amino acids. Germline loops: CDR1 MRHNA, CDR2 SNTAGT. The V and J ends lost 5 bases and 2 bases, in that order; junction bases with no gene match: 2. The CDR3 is CASSRDSNTGELFF. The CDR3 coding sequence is TGTGCCAGCAGTCGGGACAGTAACACCGGGGAGCTGTTTTTT.

The CDR3 DNA sequence: TGTGCCAGCAGCTTAGCCCCGGGAGGGAATGTATGGTACACCTTC. Translated, it gives CASSLAPGGNVWYTF. This chain links TRBV7-2 with TRBJ1-2; D is ambiguous. V lost 0 bases, J lost 11 bases, and 19 bases lay in between. Germline assignment: CDR1 SGHTA and CDR2 FQGNSA. CDR3 length: 15 residues.

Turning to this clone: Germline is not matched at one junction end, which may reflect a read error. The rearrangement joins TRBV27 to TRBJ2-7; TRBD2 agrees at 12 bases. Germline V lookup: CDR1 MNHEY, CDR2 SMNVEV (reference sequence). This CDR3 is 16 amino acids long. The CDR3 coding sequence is TGTGCCAGCAGTTTACCGCTAGCGGGGGGGCCGGGGGAGCAGCACTTC. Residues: CASSLPLAGGPGEQHF.

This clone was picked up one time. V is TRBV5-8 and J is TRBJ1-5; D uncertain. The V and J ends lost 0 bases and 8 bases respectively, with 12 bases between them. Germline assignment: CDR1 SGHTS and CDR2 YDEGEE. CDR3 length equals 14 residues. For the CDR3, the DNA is TGTGCCAGCAGCTTGGGGATTGGAGGTGAGCCCCAGCATTTT. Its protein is CASSLGIGGEPQHF.

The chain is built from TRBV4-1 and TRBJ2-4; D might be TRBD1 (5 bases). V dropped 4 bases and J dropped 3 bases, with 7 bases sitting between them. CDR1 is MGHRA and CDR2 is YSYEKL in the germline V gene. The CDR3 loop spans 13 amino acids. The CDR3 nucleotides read TGCGCCAGCAGCCTAGACAGCAAAAACATTCAGTACTTC. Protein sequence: CASSLDSKNIQYF.

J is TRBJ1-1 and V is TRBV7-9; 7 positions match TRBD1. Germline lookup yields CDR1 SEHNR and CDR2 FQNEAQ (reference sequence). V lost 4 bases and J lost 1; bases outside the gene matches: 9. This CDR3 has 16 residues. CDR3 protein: CASSSQGGSSNTEAFF. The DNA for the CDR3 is TGTGCCAGCAGCTCCCAGGGGGGTAGTTCGAACACTGAAGCTTTCTTT.

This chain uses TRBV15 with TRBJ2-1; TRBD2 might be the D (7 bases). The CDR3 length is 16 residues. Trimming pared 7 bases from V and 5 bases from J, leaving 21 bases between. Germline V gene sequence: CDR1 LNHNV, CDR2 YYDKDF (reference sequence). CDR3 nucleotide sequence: TGTGCCACCACTAGCAATAGGGCGGGGGCACACAATGAGCAGTTCTTC. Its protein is CATTSNRAGAHNEQFF.

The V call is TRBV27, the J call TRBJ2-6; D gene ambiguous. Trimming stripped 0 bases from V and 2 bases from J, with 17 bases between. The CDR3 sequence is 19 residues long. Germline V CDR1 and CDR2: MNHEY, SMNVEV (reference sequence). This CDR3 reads CASSLSIRNLRTGANVLTF. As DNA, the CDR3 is TGTGCCAGCAGTTTATCGATTAGGAATTTGAGGACTGGGGCCAACGTCCTGACTTTC.

The CDR3 coding sequence is TGTGCCAGCAGCTTGTATATCAGTGGGGGGACTGAAGCTTTCTTT. The encoded protein is CASSLYISGGTEAFF. The gene calls are TRBV5-8 and TRBJ1-1; D is perhaps TRBD1 (5 bases). V was clipped by 1 base and J by 5 bases, with 15 bases between them. In germline, CDR1 is SGHTS, CDR2 YDEGEE. This CDR3 comprises 15 residues. Full variable domain (remainder filled in from reference TRBV5-8 and TRBJ1-1): EAGVTQSPTHLIKTRGQQATLRCSPISGHTSVYWYQQALGLGLQFLLWYDEGEERNRGNFPPRFSGRQFPNYSSELNVNALELEDSALYLCASSLYISGGTEAFFGQGTRLTVV.

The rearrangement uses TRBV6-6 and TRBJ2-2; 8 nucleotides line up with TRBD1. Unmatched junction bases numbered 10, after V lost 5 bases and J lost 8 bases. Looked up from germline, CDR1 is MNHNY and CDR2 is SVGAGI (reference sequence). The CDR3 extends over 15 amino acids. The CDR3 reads CASSPGGLDPGELFF. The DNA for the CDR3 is TGTGCCAGCAGTCCAGGGGGCTTAGATCCTGGGGAGCTGTTTTTT.

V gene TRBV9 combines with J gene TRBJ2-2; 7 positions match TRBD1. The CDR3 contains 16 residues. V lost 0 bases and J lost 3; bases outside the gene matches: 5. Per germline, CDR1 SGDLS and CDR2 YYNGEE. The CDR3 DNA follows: TGTGCCAGCAGCGTAGGTGGGGACAGACACACCGGGGAGCTGTTTTTT. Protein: CASSVGGDRHTGELFF.

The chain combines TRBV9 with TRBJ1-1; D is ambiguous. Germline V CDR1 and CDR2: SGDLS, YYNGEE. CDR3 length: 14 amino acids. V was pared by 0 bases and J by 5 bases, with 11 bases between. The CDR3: CASSVDVEGTEAFF. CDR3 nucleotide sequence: TGTGCCAGCAGCGTAGACGTCGAGGGAACTGAAGCTTTCTTT.

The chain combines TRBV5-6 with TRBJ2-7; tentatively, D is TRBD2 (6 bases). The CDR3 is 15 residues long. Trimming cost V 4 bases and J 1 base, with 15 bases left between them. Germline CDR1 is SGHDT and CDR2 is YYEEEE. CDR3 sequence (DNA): TGTGCCAGCAGCACCGCGGGACGGTTATCCTACGAGCAGTACTTC. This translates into CASSTAGRLSYEQYF.

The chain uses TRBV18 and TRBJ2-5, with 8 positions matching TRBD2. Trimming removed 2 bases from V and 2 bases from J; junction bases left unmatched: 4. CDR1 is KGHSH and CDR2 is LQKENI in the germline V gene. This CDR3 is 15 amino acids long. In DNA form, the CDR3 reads TGTGCCAGCTCACCATTCGGGGGGGTACAAGAGACCCAGTACTTC. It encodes CASSPFGGVQETQYF.

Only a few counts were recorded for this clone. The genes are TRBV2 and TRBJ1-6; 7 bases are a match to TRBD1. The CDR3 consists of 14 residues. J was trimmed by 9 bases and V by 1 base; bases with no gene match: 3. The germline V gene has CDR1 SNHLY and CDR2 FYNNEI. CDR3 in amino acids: CASSEDRGGSPLHF. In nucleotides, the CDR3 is TGTGCCAGCAGTGAAGACAGGGGTGGTTCACCCCTCCACTTT. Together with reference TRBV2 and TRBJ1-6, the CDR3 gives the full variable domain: EPEVTQTPSHQVTQMGQEVILRCVPISNHLYFYWYRQILGQKVEFLVSFYNNEISEKSEIFDDQFSVERPDGSNFTLKIRSTKLEDSAMYFCASSEDRGGSPLHFGNGTRLTVT.

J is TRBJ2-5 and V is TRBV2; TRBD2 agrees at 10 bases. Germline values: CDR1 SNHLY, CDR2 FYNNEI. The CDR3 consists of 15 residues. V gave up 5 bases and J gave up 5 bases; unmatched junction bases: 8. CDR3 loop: CASSPSTSGFETQYF. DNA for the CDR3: TGTGCCAGCAGTCCATCGACTAGCGGGTTTGAGACCCAGTACTTC.

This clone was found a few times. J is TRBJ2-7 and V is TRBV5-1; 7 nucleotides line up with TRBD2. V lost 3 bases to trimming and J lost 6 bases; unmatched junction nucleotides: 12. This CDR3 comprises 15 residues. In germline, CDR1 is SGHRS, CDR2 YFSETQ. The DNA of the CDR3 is TGCGCCAGCAGCTCAATAGGGGACTACCCGCTCGAGCAGTACTTC. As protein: CASSSIGDYPLEQYF.

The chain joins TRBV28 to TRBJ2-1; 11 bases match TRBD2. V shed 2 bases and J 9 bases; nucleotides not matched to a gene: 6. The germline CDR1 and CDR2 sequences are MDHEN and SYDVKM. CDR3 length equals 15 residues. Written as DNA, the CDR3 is TGTGCCAGCAGTTTACCTAGCGGGGGGCGGGGTGAGCAGTTCTTC. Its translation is CASSLPSGGRGEQFF.

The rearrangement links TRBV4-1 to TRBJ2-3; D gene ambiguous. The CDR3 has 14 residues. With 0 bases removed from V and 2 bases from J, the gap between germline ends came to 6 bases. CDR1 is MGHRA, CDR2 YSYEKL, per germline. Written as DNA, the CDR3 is TGCGCCAGCAGCCAAGAATCCTACACAGATACGCAGTATTTT. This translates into CASSQESYTDTQYF.

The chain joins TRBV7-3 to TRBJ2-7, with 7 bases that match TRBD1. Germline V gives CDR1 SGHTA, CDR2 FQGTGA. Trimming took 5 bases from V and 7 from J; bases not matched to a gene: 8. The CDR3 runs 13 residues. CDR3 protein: CASSATGVGEQYF. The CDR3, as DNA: TGTGCCAGCAGCGCTACAGGGGTTGGGGAGCAGTACTTC.